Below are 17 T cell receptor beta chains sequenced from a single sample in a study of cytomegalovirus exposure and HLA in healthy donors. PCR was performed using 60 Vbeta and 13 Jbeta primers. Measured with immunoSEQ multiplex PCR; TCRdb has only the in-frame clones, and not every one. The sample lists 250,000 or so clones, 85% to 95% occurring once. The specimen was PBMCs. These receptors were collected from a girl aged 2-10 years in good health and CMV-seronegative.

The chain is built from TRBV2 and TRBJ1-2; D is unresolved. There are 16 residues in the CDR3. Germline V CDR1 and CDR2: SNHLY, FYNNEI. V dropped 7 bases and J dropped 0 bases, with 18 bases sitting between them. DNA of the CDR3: TGTGCCAGCACCCTCACAATCGGGGTTCCTAACTATGGCTACACCTTC. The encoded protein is CASTLTIGVPNYGYTF.

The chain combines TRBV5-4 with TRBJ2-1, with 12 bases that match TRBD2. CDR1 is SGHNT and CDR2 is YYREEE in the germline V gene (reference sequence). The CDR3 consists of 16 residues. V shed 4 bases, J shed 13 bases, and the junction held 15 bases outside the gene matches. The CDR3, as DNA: TGTGCCAGCAGCACCCCGGGACTAGCGGGCCTCTTAGGTCAGTTCTTC. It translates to CASSTPGLAGLLGQFF. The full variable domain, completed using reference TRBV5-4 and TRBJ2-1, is ETGVTQSPTHLIKTRGQQVTLRCSSQSGHNTVSWYQQALGQGPQFIFQYYREEENGRGNFPPRFSGLQFPNYSSELNVNALELDDSALYLCASSTPGLAGLLGQFFGPGTRLTVL.

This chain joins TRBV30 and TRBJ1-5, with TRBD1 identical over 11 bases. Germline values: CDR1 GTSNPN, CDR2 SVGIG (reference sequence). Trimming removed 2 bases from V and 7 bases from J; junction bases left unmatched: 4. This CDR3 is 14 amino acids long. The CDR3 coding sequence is TGTGCCTGGAGTCCGGGGACAGGGGGACAGCCCCAGCATTTT. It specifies CAWSPGTGGQPQHF.

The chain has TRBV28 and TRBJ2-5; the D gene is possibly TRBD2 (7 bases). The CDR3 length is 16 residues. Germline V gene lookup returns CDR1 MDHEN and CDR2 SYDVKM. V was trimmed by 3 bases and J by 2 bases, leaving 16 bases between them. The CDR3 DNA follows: TGTGCCAGCAGTTTGAGGGGGAGGGTAGCTCAAGAGACCCAGTACTTC. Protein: CASSLRGRVAQETQYF.

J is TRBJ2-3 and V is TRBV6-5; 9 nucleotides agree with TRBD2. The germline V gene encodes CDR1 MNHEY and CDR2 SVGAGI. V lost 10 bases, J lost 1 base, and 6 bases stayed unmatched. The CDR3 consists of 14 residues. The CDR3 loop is CATRTSARTDTQYF. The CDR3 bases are TGTGCCACTAGGACTAGCGCTCGCACAGATACGCAGTATTTT.

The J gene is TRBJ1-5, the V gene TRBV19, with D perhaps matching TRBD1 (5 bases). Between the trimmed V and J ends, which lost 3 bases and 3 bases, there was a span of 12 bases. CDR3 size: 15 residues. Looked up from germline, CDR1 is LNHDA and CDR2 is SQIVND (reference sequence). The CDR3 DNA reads TGTGCCAGTAGTATCGAGACAGAGTCCAATCAGCCCCAGCATTTT. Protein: CASSIETESNQPQHF.

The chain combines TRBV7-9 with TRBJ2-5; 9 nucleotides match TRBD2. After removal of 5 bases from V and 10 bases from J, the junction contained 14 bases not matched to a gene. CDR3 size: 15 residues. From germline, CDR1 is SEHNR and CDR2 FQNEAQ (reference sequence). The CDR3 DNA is TGTGCCAGCAGCCGTAGCGGGAGCGAGATGGCGGGCCAGTACTTC. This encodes CASSRSGSEMAGQYF.

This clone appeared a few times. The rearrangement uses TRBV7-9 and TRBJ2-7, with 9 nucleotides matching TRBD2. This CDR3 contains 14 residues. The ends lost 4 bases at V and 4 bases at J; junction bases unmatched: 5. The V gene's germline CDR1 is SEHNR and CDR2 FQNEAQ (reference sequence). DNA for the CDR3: TGTGCCAGCAGCTCATTAGCGGGAGAATACGAGCAGTACTTC. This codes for CASSSLAGEYEQYF.

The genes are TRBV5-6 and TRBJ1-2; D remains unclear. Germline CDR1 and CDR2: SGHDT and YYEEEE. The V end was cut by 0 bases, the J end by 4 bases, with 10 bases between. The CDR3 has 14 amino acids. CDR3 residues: CASSLDGLSYGYTF. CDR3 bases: TGTGCCAGCAGCTTGGATGGGCTCTCCTATGGCTACACCTTC. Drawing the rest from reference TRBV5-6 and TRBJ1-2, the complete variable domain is DAGVTQSPTHLIKTRGQQVTLRCSPKSGHDTVSWYQQALGQGPQFIFQYYEEEERQRGNFPDRFSGHQFPNYSSELNVNALLLGDSALYLCASSLDGLSYGYTFGSGTRLTVV.

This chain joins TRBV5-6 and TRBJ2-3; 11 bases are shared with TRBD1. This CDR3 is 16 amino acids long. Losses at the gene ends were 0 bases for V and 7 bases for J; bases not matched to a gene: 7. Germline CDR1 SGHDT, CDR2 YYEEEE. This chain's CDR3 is CASSLEGTGGWNTQYF. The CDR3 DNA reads TGTGCCAGCAGCTTGGAAGGGACAGGGGGGTGGAATACGCAGTATTTT.

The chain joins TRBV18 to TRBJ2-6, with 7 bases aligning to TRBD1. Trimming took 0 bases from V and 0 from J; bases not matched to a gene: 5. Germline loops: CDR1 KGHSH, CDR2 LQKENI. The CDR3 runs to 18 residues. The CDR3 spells CASSPPGQLHSGANVLTF. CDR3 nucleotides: TGTGCCAGCTCACCACCGGGACAGCTTCACTCTGGGGCCAACGTCCTGACTTTC.

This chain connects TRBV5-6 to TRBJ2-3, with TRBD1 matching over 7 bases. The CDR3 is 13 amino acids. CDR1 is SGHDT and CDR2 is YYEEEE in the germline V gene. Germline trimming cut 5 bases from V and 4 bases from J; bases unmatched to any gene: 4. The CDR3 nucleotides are TGTGCCAGCAGAAATACAGGGGCAGATACGCAGTATTTT. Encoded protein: CASRNTGADTQYF.

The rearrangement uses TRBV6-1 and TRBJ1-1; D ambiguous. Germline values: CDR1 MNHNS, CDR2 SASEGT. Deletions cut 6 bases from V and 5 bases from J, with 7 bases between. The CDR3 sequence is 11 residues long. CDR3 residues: CASRPGTEAFF. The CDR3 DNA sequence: TGTGCCAGCAGACCGGGGACTGAAGCTTTCTTT.

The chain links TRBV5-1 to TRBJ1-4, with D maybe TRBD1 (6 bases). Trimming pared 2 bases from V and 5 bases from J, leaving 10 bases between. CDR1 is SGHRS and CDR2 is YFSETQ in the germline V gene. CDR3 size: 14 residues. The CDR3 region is CASSFQGKNEKLFF. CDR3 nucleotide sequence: TGCGCCAGCAGCTTTCAGGGGAAGAATGAAAAACTGTTTTTT. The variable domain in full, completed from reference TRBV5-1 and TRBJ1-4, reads KAGVTQTPRYLIKTRGQQVTLSCSPISGHRSVSWYQQTPGQGLQFLFEYFSETQRNKGNFPGRFSGRQFSNSRSEMNVSTLELGDSALYLCASSFQGKNEKLFFGSGTQLSVL.

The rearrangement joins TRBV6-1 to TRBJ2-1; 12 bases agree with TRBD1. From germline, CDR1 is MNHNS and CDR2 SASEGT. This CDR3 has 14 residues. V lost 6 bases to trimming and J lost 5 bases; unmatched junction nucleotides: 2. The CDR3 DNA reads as TGTGCCAGCAGGGGACAGGGGGCTGACAATGAGCAGTTCTTC. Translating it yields CASRGQGADNEQFF.

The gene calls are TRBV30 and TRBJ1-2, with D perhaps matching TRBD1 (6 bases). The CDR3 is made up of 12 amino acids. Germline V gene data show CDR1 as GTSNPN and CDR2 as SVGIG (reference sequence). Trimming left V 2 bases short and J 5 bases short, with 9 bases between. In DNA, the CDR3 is TGTGCCTGGAGTACCCAGGGGTATGGCTACACCTTC. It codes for CAWSTQGYGYTF.

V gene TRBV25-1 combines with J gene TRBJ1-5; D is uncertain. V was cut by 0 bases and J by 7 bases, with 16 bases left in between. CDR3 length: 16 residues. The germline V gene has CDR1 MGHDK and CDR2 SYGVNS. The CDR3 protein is CASSEYSAFGEQPQHF. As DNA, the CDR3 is TGTGCCAGCAGTGAATATTCGGCCTTCGGGGAGCAGCCCCAGCATTTT.